The 6 T cell receptor beta chains in this list originate from one sample, sequenced in a study of cytomegalovirus exposure and HLA in healthy donors. Profiling relied on immunoSEQ multiplex PCR, and the TCRdb table lists in-frame clones only, not all of them. The sample has under 200,000 clones, 89% seen once. The sequencing input was PBMCs. The receptor set was obtained from a woman aged 18-29 years in good health and CMV-seropositive.

The genes are TRBV10-2 and TRBJ1-2; D unresolved. V was shortened by 0 bases and J by 1 base, with 9 bases between the two germline ends. The CDR3 length is 15 residues. Looked up from germline, CDR1 is WSHSY and CDR2 is SAAADI. CDR3: CASSESNPGNYGYTF. DNA for the CDR3: TGCGCCAGCAGTGAGTCGAACCCGGGTAACTATGGCTACACCTTC.

The chain carries TRBV7-8 and TRBJ2-1; 7 bases align to TRBD1. The V gene end was trimmed by 1 base and the J gene end by 4 bases; junction bases not matched to a gene: 7. Germline V gene lookup returns CDR1 SGHVS and CDR2 FQNEAQ. The CDR3 runs to 16 residues. The CDR3, as DNA: TGTGCCAGCAGCTTAGACCCGACAGGGCTATACAATGAGCAGTTCTTC. It codes for CASSLDPTGLYNEQFF.

The rearrangement uses TRBV7-9 and TRBJ2-6; weak D call: TRBD1 (5 bases). This CDR3 region has 15 residues. Germline CDR1 is SEHNR and CDR2 is FQNEAQ (reference sequence). Trimming removed 6 bases at V and 0 bases at J, with 9 bases between. The CDR3 bases are TGTGCCAGCAGTCGACAGAGCTCTGGGGCCAACGTCCTGACTTTC. This gives the protein CASSRQSSGANVLTF.

The chain couples TRBV13 to TRBJ1-1, with 7 positions matching TRBD1. The CDR3 covers 15 residues. The junction had 1 base not matched to a gene; V was cut back by 0 bases and J by 0 bases. The germline gives CDR1 PRHDT, CDR2 FYEKMQ (reference sequence). CDR3 in DNA: TGTGCCAGCAGCTTAGGGGGACAGATGAACACTGAAGCTTTCTTT. It encodes CASSLGGQMNTEAFF. Variable domain in full (rest from reference TRBV13 and TRBJ1-1): AAGVIQSPRHLIKEKRETATLKCYPIPRHDTVYWYQQGPGQDPQFLISFYEKMQSDKGSIPDRFSAQQFSDYHSELNMSSLELGDSALYFCASSLGGQMNTEAFFGQGTRLTVV.

V usage is TRBV30 and J usage is TRBJ1-5, with D unclear. V gave up 0 bases and J gave up 6 bases, with 6 bases separating them. The CDR3 is 12 amino acids. Germline V lookup: CDR1 GTSNPN, CDR2 SVGIG (reference sequence). The CDR3 loop reads CAWSVPGQPQHF. In DNA form, the CDR3 reads TGTGCCTGGAGTGTACCCGGTCAGCCCCAGCATTTT.

The chain joins TRBV28 to TRBJ2-3; TRBD2 matches 9 bases. The junction had 11 bases not matched to a gene; V was cut back by 5 bases and J by 5 bases. The CDR3 totals 16 residues. Germline lookup yields CDR1 MDHEN and CDR2 SYDVKM. This CDR3 is CASSAPAGLAGDTQYF. CDR3 coding DNA: TGTGCCAGCAGTGCGCCGGCGGGACTAGCAGGAGATACGCAGTATTTT.